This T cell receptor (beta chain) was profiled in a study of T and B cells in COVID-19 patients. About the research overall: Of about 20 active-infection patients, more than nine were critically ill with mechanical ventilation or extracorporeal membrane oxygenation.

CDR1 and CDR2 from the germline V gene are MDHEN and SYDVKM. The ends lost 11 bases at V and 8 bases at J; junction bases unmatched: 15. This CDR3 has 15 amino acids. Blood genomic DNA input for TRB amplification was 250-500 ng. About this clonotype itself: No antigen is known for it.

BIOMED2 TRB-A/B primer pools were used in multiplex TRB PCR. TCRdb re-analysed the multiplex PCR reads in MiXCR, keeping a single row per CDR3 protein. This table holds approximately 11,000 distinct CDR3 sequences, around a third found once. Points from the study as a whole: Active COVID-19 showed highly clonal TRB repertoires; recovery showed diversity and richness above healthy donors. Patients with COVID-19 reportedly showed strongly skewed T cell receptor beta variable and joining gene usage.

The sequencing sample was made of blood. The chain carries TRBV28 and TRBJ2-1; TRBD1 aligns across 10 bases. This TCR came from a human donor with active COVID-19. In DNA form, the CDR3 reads TGTGCCTACGGTTGGCGACAGGGGGCAAGGGATGAGCAGTTCTTC. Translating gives CAYGWRQGARDEQFF.